Shown below are 10 T cell receptor beta chains from a single sample sequenced in a study of beta chain features in type 1 diabetes. Overall study results and limits: When Type 1 diabetes patients were examined, their TCRB CDR3s proved moderately but significantly shorter in all four CD4+ subsets.

All of the isolated RNA was reverse transcribed, so expressed TCRB transcripts were sequenced. Sequencing was performed with immunoSEQ multiplex PCR; in TCRdb, only in-frame clones are kept and a portion is missing. The data contain a few hundred thousand clones, more than 11% of them singletons. Their antigen targets remain unknown. The sequencing sample was made of naive CD4+ T cells from blood. These receptors were taken from a young man with type 1 diabetes.

The chain couples TRBV9 to TRBJ1-6; TRBD1 agrees at 8 bases. Germline V gene lookup returns CDR1 SGDLS and CDR2 YYNGEE. V shed 3 bases, J shed 5 bases, and the junction held 10 bases outside the gene matches. There are 17 residues in the CDR3. CDR3 sequence: CASSAWGRGQDNSPLHF. In nucleotides, the CDR3 is TGTGCCAGCAGCGCTTGGGGCAGGGGGCAGGATAATTCACCCCTCCACTTT.

This chain connects TRBV4-1 to TRBJ1-1, with D possibly TRBD1 on 6 matching bases. Germline V gene lookup returns CDR1 MGHRA and CDR2 YSYEKL. Trimming removed 3 bases from V and 4 bases from J, with 15 bases in between. This CDR3 has 15 residues. In DNA, the CDR3 is TGCGCCAGCAGCCAGTTCCCCACCAGGGGCACTGAAGCTTTCTTT. This encodes CASSQFPTRGTEAFF.

This chain connects TRBV5-1 to TRBJ2-7; 8 nucleotides align to TRBD2. The ends lost 0 bases at V and 2 bases at J; junction bases unmatched: 7. The CDR3 has 16 residues. The V gene's germline CDR1 is SGHRS and CDR2 YFSETQ. In DNA, the CDR3 is TGCGCCAGCAGCTTGGCGCCACTAGCGGAAGCCTACGAGCAGTACTTC. It yields the protein CASSLAPLAEAYEQYF.

This clone has just a few counts. J is TRBJ2-7 and V is TRBV28; no reliable D call. Germline V gives CDR1 MDHEN, CDR2 SYDVKM. The CDR3 length is 14 residues. Trimming cost V 4 bases and J 3 bases, with 13 bases left between them. The CDR3 is CASSYETPVYEQYF. The CDR3 coding sequence is TGTGCCAGCAGTTATGAGACTCCGGTCTACGAGCAGTACTTC. Drawing the rest from reference TRBV28 and TRBJ2-7, the complete variable domain is DVKVTQSSRYLVKRTGEKVFLECVQDMDHENMFWYRQDPGLGLRLIYFSYDVKMKEKGDIPEGYSVSREKKERFSLILESASTNQTSMYLCASSYETPVYEQYFGPGTRLTVT.

The rearrangement uses TRBV11-3 and TRBJ2-1; 8 bases match TRBD2. The CDR3 runs 18 residues. Looked up from germline, CDR1 is SGHNT and CDR2 is YENEEA. V shed 5 bases and J 3 bases; nucleotides not matched to a gene: 15. The CDR3 loop is CASSPRGGWGSNYNEQFF. The CDR3 bases are TGTGCCAGCAGCCCCCGGGGGGGGTGGGGGAGTAACTACAATGAGCAGTTCTTC.

This clone was seen only a few times. V is TRBV6-1 and J is TRBJ2-3, with 7 nucleotides matching TRBD2. Trimming took 5 bases from V and 2 from J; bases not matched to a gene: 4. CDR1 is MNHNS and CDR2 is SASEGT in the germline V gene. The CDR3 is 14 residues long. The CDR3 DNA is TGTGCCAGCAGTCCAAGCGGGACCACAGATACGCAGTATTTT. Residues: CASSPSGTTDTQYF.

This clone was picked up a small number of times. The chain has TRBV25-1 and TRBJ1-1; D call uncertain. V was cut by 1 base and J by 8 bases, with 14 bases left in between. The CDR3 runs 14 residues. Per germline, CDR1 MGHDK and CDR2 SYGVNS. The CDR3 protein is CASSESRWRGEAFF. Written as DNA, the CDR3 is TGTGCCAGCAGTGAATCGCGGTGGAGAGGGGAAGCTTTCTTT. The variable domain in full, completed from reference TRBV25-1 and TRBJ1-1, reads EADIYQTPRYLVIGTGKKITLECSQTMGHDKMYWYQQDPGMELHLIHYSYGVNSTEKGDLSSESTVSRIRTEHFPLTLESARPSHTSQYLCASSESRWRGEAFFGQGTRLTVV.

This clone was recorded a few times. The chain uses TRBV7-9 and TRBJ2-1, with 9 bases that match TRBD2. After removal of 4 bases from V and 9 bases from J, the junction contained 16 bases not matched to a gene. The germline V gene encodes CDR1 SEHNR and CDR2 FQNEAQ (reference sequence). CDR3 length: 17 residues. The CDR3 is CASSSQGREGQMGEQFF. CDR3 bases: TGTGCCAGCAGCTCCCAAGGGCGGGAGGGCCAGATGGGTGAGCAGTTCTTC.

The chain employs TRBV6-6 and TRBJ2-7, with 7 bases that match TRBD1. Germline trimming cut 2 bases from V and 2 bases from J; bases unmatched to any gene: 3. Germline assignment: CDR1 MNHNY and CDR2 SVGAGI (reference sequence). This CDR3 is built from 14 residues. The DNA for the CDR3 is TGTGCCAGCAGTTACGAACAGGGGACCTACGAGCAGTACTTC. Translating gives CASSYEQGTYEQYF.

The chain uses TRBV6-5 and TRBJ1-5; 9 bases match TRBD1. V shed 6 bases, J shed 6 bases, and the junction held 9 bases outside the gene matches. The CDR3 totals 15 residues. Per the germline V gene, CDR1 is MNHEY and CDR2 is SVGAGI. The CDR3 DNA reads as TGTGCCAGCAGCTCGGGGACAGGGTATAGTCAGCCCCAGCATTTT. Translation: CASSSGTGYSQPQHF.